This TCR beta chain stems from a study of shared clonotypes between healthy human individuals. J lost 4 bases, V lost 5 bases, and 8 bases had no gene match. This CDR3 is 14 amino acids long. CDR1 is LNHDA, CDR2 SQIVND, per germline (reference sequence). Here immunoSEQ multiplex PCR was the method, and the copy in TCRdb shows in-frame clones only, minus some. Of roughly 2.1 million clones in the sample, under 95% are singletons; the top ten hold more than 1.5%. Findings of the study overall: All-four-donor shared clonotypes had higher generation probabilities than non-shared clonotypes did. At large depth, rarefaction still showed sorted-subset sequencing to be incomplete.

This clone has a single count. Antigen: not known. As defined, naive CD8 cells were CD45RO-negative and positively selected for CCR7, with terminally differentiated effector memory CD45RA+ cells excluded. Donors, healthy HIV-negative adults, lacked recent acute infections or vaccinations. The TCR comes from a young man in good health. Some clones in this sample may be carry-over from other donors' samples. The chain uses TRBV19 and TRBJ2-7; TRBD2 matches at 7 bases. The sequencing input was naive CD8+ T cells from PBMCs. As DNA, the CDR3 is TGTGCCAGTAGTTCAAAACTAGCGACTTACGAGCAGTACTTC. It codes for CASSSKLATYEQYF.